This T cell receptor beta chain was recovered during a study of blood T cell repertoires in COVID-19 (dated by TCRdb to 2020 to 2021). Looking at the study overall: The collaborator samples originated in the United States, Italy and Spain and spanned the acute and convalescent phases of COVID-19. The prospective study material was composed of cDNA or gDNA derived from T cells, B-cell-depleted T cells, or PBMCs. The repertoires were released in a freely available public database intended as a resource for research on the immune response to SARS-CoV-2. The samples were drawn from the first 160 participants of the ongoing ImmuneRACE study and from over 950 subjects provided by 6 global collaborators. Subjects who had been exposed to COVID-19, were actively infected with it, or had recovered from it provided the deeply sampled blood TCRbeta repertoires that made up the dataset. Where available, HLA class I and class II types were obtained from metadata supplied by the sample provider rather than from assay-based typing. A de-identified subject ID, COVID-19 status, age in years and sex were almost always included in the sample metadata.

Overall study outcomes, separate from this receptor: The quantity of clinical and demographic metadata differed by source and by participant and was supplied without curation.

About this clone itself: Its target antigen remains unknown. No much larger clonotype is one base removed from it; base qualities were not supplied.

Each collaborating institution followed its own protocols to collect whole blood in K2EDTA tubes. Collaborator samples were shipped for TCRbeta analysis as frozen whole blood, isolated PBMCs, or DNA extracted from either sample type. Via the germline V gene, CDR1 is MRHNA and CDR2 SNTAGT. V is clipped by 4 bases and J by 0 bases, and the sequence between their germline boundaries is 6 bases long. Taken from cysteine to phenylalanine, the CDR3 has 13 residues. Only the CDR3 part of the read is kept: 39 bases, read in frame from the first base. TCRbeta CDR3 regions were amplified from genomic DNA by means of the immunoSEQ Assay, a bias-controlled multiplex PCR. Turning to the authors' computational methods: The number of nucleated cells in each sample was estimated from the amplification of reference gene primers within the assay. To quantify the absolute abundance of each unique TCRbeta CDR3 rearrangement, sequence reads were collapsed and filtered. For each sample, productive Simpson clonality was calculated by taking the square root of Simpson's diversity index across productive rearrangements. TCRdb holds this immuneACCESS table with in-frame rearrangements only. Some clones are missing; in checked studies, unresolved V genes explain under half, and the rest has no known cause. D and trimming were read from the DNA, whereas the V and J calls and clone size are those reported in that table. For this sample the table gives 100,000 or so clones, of which approximately 90% were detected only once. Of the sample, less than 5% falls within the top ten clones.

The TCR originated in a woman between 45 and 60 years old in a cohort sampled during active COVID-19. The source material was peripheral blood. The chain was built from TRBV6-4 and TRBJ1-1, with the D gene uncertain. The CDR3: CASSVQMNTEAFF. The base sequence is TGTGCCAGCAGTGTACAGATGAACACTGAAGCTTTCTTT.